The rows below give T cell receptor beta chains drawn from one sample of a study of response to subunit inactivated influenza vaccine. TCRdb fed the RT-PCR reads into MiXCR, producing one record per CDR3 protein. This table has under 550,000 distinct CDR3 sequences, around 7.7% appearing once. This specimen was PBMCs from blood, taken around 25 months after vaccination. All receptors come from a man aged 50-75 years who received an inactivated influenza vaccine. Both conserved end residues are part of each CDR3. A D gene is named only where the DNA matches it firmly. Clone size, where shown, is once, few, many, or a class for clones that have expanded.

V	J	size	D	length	DNA	CDR3
TRBV2	TRBJ2-1	few	TRBD2	14	TGTGCCAGCGATGCTAGCGGGAGGGGGAATGAGCAGTTCTTC	CASDASGRGNEQFF
TRBV4-1	TRBJ1-6	many	-	12	TGCGCCAGCAGCCAAACCGATTCACCCCTCCACTTT	CASSQTDSPLHF
TRBV7-2	TRBJ2-1	-	-	14	TGTGCCAGCAGCGCGGACACATCCTACAATGAGCAGTTCTTC	CASSADTSYNEQFF
TRBV29-1	TRBJ2-5	few	-	12	TGCAGCACGGGAAGGGATAGGGAGACCCAGTACTTC	CSTGRDRETQYF
TRBV3-1	TRBJ2-7	-	TRBD2	16	TGTGCCAGCAGCCAAGGGGGACTAGGCAGGACCTACGAGCAGTACTTC	CASSQGGLGRTYEQYF
TRBV20-1	TRBJ1-1	few	-	15	TGCAGTGCTAGAGATCGTCAGGGGCCTTACACTGAAGCTTTCTTT	CSARDRQGPYTEAFF
TRBV2	TRBJ1-2	few	-	14	TGTGCCAGCAGTGAATTGACAGTTAACTATGGCTACACCTTC	CASSELTVNYGYTF
TRBV20-1	TRBJ1-6	few	-	15	TGCAGTGCTAGACCTCAGACAGATTTTAATTCACCCCTCCACTTT	CSARPQTDFNSPLHF
TRBV7-9	TRBJ2-1	few	-	16	TGTGCCAGCAGCTTATTTGGCGGCGGTGGTTACAATGAGCAGTTCTTC	CASSLFGGGGYNEQFF
TRBV10-3	TRBJ2-2	many	-	16	TGTGCCATCAGTGGGGAACGAATTCGGAACACCGGGGAGCTGTTTTTT	CAISGERIRNTGELFF
TRBV7-8	TRBJ1-1	few	TRBD1	18	TGTGCCAGCAGCTTAGAACAGGGGATCATTCCGCTGAACACTGAAGCTTTCTTT	CASSLEQGIIPLNTEAFF
TRBV5-1	TRBJ2-3	many	-	12	TGCGCCAGCAGTACAACCGGGGATACGCAGTATTTT	CASSTTGDTQYF
TRBV7-9	TRBJ2-1	many	TRBD2	16	TGTGCCAGCAGCTTGCGGACTAGCGGGAGAAGCAATGAGCAGTTCTTC	CASSLRTSGRSNEQFF
TRBV12-3/TRBV12-4	TRBJ2-2	many	TRBD2	16	TGTGCCAGCAGACATCGACTAGCGGGAGCGAACGGGGAGCTGTTTTTT	CASRHRLAGANGELFF
TRBV7-2	TRBJ2-5	few	-	14	TGTGCCAGCAGCCCAGGGAAGGCTTGGGAGACCCAGTACTTC	CASSPGKAWETQYF
TRBV20-1	TRBJ2-7	few	-	15	TGCAGTGCTAAGCCTCCACACGGCCTCAGCTACGAGCAGTACTTC	CSAKPPHGLSYEQYF
TRBV4-3	TRBJ2-1	many	-	13	TGCGCCAGCAGCCAAGACCTCTTTGGTGAGCAGTTCTTC	CASSQDLFGEQFF
TRBV6-1	TRBJ2-7	-	TRBD1	16	TGTGCCAGCAGTGAATGGTCCGGGACAGATACCTACGAGCAGTACTTC	CASSEWSGTDTYEQYF
TRBV29-1	TRBJ2-7	few	TRBD1	14	TGCAGCGTTGATGCCGGGACAGGGCACTACGAGCAGTACTTC	CSVDAGTGHYEQYF
TRBV7-9	TRBJ2-5	few	TRBD1	15	TGTGCCAGCAGCTCTGGACAGGGGCCCCAAGAGACCCAGTACTTC	CASSSGQGPQETQYF
TRBV25-1	TRBJ2-3	few	TRBD2	17	TGTGCCAGCAGTGAAAATCCGGGACTAGCGGGAGCAGATACGCAGTATTTT	CASSENPGLAGADTQYF
TRBV19	TRBJ2-5	-	-	14	TGTGCCAGTAGTATAACTAACCGACAAGAGACCCAGTACTTC	CASSITNRQETQYF
TRBV5-1	TRBJ1-5	many	TRBD1	13	TGCGCCAGCAGCCTGACAGGGGGCGGGCCCCAGCATTTT	CASSLTGGGPQHF
TRBV5-1	TRBJ1-1	-	-	12	TGCGCCAGCAGGGGAGACAACACTGAAGCTTTCTTT	CASRGDNTEAFF
TRBV6-1	TRBJ1-2	many	-	15	TGTGCCAGCAGTGAAGCCCGGGACTACCGCTATGGCTACACCTTC	CASSEARDYRYGYTF
TRBV10-3	TRBJ2-1	many	-	14	TGTGCCATCAGCCCCGGAGGCTCCTACAATGAGCAGTTCTTC	CAISPGGSYNEQFF
TRBV4-3	TRBJ2-7	few	-	16	TGCGCCAGCAGCCAAGATGACAGACTTCGGCGTTACGAGCAGTACTTC	CASSQDDRLRRYEQYF